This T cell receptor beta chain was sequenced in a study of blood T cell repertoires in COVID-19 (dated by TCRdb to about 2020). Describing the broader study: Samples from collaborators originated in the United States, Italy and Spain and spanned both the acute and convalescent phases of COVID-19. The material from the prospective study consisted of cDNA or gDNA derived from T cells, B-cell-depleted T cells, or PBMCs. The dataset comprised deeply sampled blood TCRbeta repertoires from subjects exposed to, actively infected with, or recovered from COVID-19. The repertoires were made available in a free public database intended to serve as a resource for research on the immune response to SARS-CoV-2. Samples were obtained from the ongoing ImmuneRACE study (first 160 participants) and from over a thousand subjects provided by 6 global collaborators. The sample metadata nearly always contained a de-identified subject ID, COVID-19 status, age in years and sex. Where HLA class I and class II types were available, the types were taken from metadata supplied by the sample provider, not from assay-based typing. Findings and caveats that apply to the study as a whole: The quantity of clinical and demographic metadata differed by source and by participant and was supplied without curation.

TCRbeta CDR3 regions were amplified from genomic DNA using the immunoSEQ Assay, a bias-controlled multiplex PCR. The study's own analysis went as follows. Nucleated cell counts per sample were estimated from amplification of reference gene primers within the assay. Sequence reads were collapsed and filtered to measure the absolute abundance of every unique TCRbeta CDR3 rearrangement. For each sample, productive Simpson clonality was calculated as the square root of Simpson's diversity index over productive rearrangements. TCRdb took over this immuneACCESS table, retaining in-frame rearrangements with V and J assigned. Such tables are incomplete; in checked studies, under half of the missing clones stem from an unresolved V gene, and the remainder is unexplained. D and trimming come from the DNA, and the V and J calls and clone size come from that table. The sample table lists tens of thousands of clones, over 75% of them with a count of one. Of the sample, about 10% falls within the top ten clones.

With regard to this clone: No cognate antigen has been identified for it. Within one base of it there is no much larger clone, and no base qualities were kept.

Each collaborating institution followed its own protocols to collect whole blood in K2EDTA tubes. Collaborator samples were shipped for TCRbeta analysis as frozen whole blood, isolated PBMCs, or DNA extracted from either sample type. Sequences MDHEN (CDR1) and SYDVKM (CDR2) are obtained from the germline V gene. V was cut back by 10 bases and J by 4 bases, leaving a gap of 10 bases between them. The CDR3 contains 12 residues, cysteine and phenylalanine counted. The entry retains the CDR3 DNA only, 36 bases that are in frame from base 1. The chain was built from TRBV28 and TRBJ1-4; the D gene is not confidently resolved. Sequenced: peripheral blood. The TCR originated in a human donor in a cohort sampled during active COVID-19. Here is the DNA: TGTGCCACCCTCGAGGTTAATGAAAAACTGTTTTTT. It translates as CATLEVNEKLFF.